These 24 T cell receptor beta chains originate from one sample sequenced in a study of T cell responses to AZD1222 COVID-19 vaccine. Assay: immunoSEQ multiplex PCR; the TCRdb copy retains only in-frame clones and omits some. This sample has under 200,000 clones, with around nine tenths found just once. This specimen was peripheral blood, taken on day 0 of AZD1222 vaccination. Receptor source: an adult in good health.

V and J are TRBV4-3 and TRBJ1-6; a possible D gene is TRBD1 (5 bases). CDR1 and CDR2 from the germline V gene are LGHNA and YSLEER. CDR3 length: 13 amino acids. V lost 0 bases, J lost 11 bases, and 8 bases lay in between. CDR3 amino acids: CASSQDRQPPLHF. DNA for the CDR3: TGCGCCAGCAGCCAAGATAGACAGCCACCCCTCCACTTT.

CDR3 region: CASSIAGGNYGYTF. The CDR3, as DNA: TGTGCCAGTAGTATAGCCGGGGGCAACTATGGCTACACCTTC. The chain recombines TRBV19 with TRBJ1-2; TRBD1 might be the D (6 bases). The germline CDR1 and CDR2 sequences are LNHDA and SQIVND (reference sequence). V was trimmed by 1 base and J by 2 bases, leaving 8 bases between them. This CDR3 spans 14 amino acids.

A single count supports this clone. The chain combines TRBV6-5 with TRBJ1-1; no reliable D call. Trimming took 7 bases from V and 0 from J, leaving 9 bases between them. The germline gives CDR1 MNHEY, CDR2 SVGAGI. The CDR3 runs to 13 residues. CDR3 residues: CASTEILNTEAFF. The CDR3, as DNA: TGTGCCAGCACCGAGATATTGAACACTGAAGCTTTCTTT.

This chain's CDR3 is CATQIANYGYTF. CDR3 DNA: TGTGCCACTCAGATTGCTAACTATGGCTACACCTTC. V usage is TRBV7-9 and J usage is TRBJ1-2; no clear D gene. The CDR3 is 12 residues long. Trimming removed 10 bases from V and 0 bases from J, with 9 bases in between. CDR1 and CDR2 from the germline V gene are SEHNR and FQNEAQ (reference sequence).

The gene calls are TRBV29-1 and TRBJ1-2; 8 bases line up with TRBD1. The CDR3 loop spans 14 amino acids. Germline V CDR1 and CDR2: SQVTM, ANQGSEA. J gave up 5 bases and V 4 bases, and 9 bases lay outside the gene matches. The CDR3 is CSVGGQGPLYGYTF. The DNA of the CDR3 is TGCAGCGTTGGTGGACAGGGACCCTTATATGGCTACACCTTC.

This chain joins TRBV18 and TRBJ2-3; 8 nucleotides line up with TRBD1. V shed 0 bases and J 2 bases; nucleotides not matched to a gene: 4. This CDR3 is built from 16 residues. The germline gives CDR1 KGHSH, CDR2 LQKENI. The CDR3 sequence: CASSPPGTGFTDTQYF. The CDR3 bases are TGTGCCAGCTCACCACCTGGGACAGGATTCACAGATACGCAGTATTTT. Full variable domain (remainder filled in from reference TRBV18 and TRBJ2-3): NAGVMQNPRHLVRRRGQEARLRCSPMKGHSHVYWYRQLPEEGLKFMVYLQKENIIDESGMPKERFSAEFPKEGPSILRIQQVVRGDSAAYFCASSPPGTGFTDTQYFGPGTRLTVL.

V gene TRBV7-2 combines with J gene TRBJ2-5, with TRBD1 matching 9 bases. Unmatched junction bases numbered 12, after V lost 5 bases and J lost 5 bases. This CDR3 has 16 amino acids. Germline V CDR1 and CDR2: SGHTA, FQGNSA. Here the CDR3 reads CASSPSLWDRVETQYF. The DNA for the CDR3 is TGTGCCAGCAGCCCCTCTCTTTGGGACAGGGTTGAGACCCAGTACTTC.

The J gene is TRBJ2-7, the V gene TRBV19; 7 bases are shared with TRBD1. Germline CDR1 and CDR2: LNHDA and SQIVND (reference sequence). The V and J ends lost 5 bases and 2 bases, in that order; junction bases with no gene match: 12. The CDR3 runs 16 residues. CDR3: CASSFSVGTVAYEQYF. CDR3 nucleotides: TGTGCCAGTAGTTTCTCAGTTGGGACAGTTGCCTACGAGCAGTACTTC. Full variable domain (outside the CDR3, taken from reference TRBV19 and TRBJ2-7): DGGITQSPKYLFRKEGQNVTLSCEQNLNHDAMYWYRQDPGQGLRLIYYSQIVNDFQKGDIAEGYSVSREKKESFPLTVTSAQKNPTAFYLCASSFSVGTVAYEQYFGPGTRLTVT.

CDR3 sequence (DNA): TGTGCCAGCAGCCAGACAGGGGGCCCTAACTATGGCTACACCTTC. This translates into CASSQTGGPNYGYTF. The chain has TRBV9 and TRBJ1-2, with TRBD1 identical over 10 bases. The trim removed 4 bases at V and 0 bases at J, leaving 3 bases unmatched. The germline gives CDR1 SGDLS, CDR2 YYNGEE. The CDR3 length is 15 residues.

This chain connects TRBV6-5 to TRBJ2-7, with 7 bases identical to TRBD1. The J segment lost 3 bases and the V segment lost 5 bases, leaving 7 bases of the junction unmatched. Germline CDR1 reads MNHEY; CDR2 reads SVGAGI. The CDR3 has 14 amino acids. The CDR3 coding sequence is TGTGCCAGCAGTCTACTCCGGGACAGCTACGAGCAGTACTTC. Translation gives CASSLLRDSYEQYF.

The J gene is TRBJ2-5, the V gene TRBV5-4; D remains ambiguous. CDR1 is SGHNT and CDR2 is YYREEE in the germline V gene (reference sequence). V shed 0 bases and J shed 3 bases, with 9 bases lying between them. The length of the CDR3 is 14 residues. The CDR3 reads CASSLALRKETQYF. CDR3 coding DNA: TGTGCCAGCAGCTTGGCCCTTAGAAAAGAGACCCAGTACTTC. Using reference TRBV5-4 and TRBJ2-5 for the parts outside the CDR3, the full variable domain is ETGVTQSPTHLIKTRGQQVTLRCSSQSGHNTVSWYQQALGQGPQFIFQYYREEENGRGNFPPRFSGLQFPNYSSELNVNALELDDSALYLCASSLALRKETQYFGPGTRLLVL.

The chain couples TRBV6-5 to TRBJ1-2; TRBD1 matches at 12 bases. The germline CDR1 and CDR2 sequences are MNHEY and SVGAGI. The CDR3 length is 15 residues. Trimming cost V 6 bases and J 3 bases; bases outside gene matches: 5. DNA for the CDR3: TGTGCCAGCAGCACGGGACAGGGGGCTTACTATGGCTACACCTTC. This sequence encodes CASSTGQGAYYGYTF.

V usage is TRBV11-2 and J usage is TRBJ1-2; D gene unclear. The CDR3 covers 13 residues. V lost 0 bases, J lost 5 bases, and 7 bases lay in between. Per germline, CDR1 SGHAT and CDR2 FQNNGV. In nucleotides, the CDR3 is TGTGCCAGCAGCTTAGAGAGGCGGTATGGCTACACCTTC. As protein: CASSLERRYGYTF.

The chain uses TRBV9 and TRBJ1-5; TRBD1 might be the D (5 bases). There are 15 residues in the CDR3. The germline V and J ends were trimmed by 6 bases and 0 bases, with 13 bases remaining between them. Looked up from germline, CDR1 is SGDLS and CDR2 is YYNGEE. The CDR3 here is CASNPLGDSNQPQHF. CDR3 DNA: TGTGCCAGCAACCCGTTGGGGGATAGCAATCAGCCCCAGCATTTT.

This chain links TRBV7-6 with TRBJ2-2, with a possible D match to TRBD2 (5 bases). V was pared by 5 bases and J by 7 bases, with 20 bases between. The length of the CDR3 is 16 residues. Germline V lookup: CDR1 SGHVS, CDR2 FNYEAQ. CDR3 DNA sequence: TGTGCCAGCAGCCCCTTGAACAGTCCTGGAGGCGGGGAGCTGTTTTTT. Translation gives CASSPLNSPGGGELFF. Together with reference TRBV7-6 and TRBJ2-2, the CDR3 gives the full variable domain: GAGVSQSPRYKVTKRGQDVALRCDPISGHVSLYWYRQALGQGPEFLTYFNYEAQQDKSGLPNDRFSAERPEGSISTLTIQRTEQRDSAMYRCASSPLNSPGGGELFFGEGSRLTVL.

To note about this clone: Germline and junction disagree at one end, which may indicate a read error. The V and J genes are TRBV12-3 or TRBV12-4 and TRBJ1-2; a weak D match, TRBD1 (5 bases). This CDR3 has 12 residues. This CDR3 reads CASSLLTGRTLF. The DNA for the CDR3 is TGTGCCAGCAGTTTACTAACAGGCAGGACCCTCTTC.

This clone is a singleton in its sample. V and J are TRBV28 and TRBJ2-1; D uncertain. V was pared by 2 bases and J by 0 bases, with 5 bases between. Per germline, CDR1 MDHEN and CDR2 SYDVKM. The CDR3 has 14 amino acids. The CDR3 DNA reads TGTGCCAGCAGTTTACACAGCTCCTACAATGAGCAGTTCTTC. It is translated as CASSLHSSYNEQFF.

The CDR3 is CASSPQQGDVQPQHF. CDR3 in DNA: TGTGCCAGCAGCCCACAACAGGGGGACGTTCAGCCCCAGCATTTT. This rearrangement joins TRBV4-2 to TRBJ1-5, with 8 bases that match TRBD1. CDR1 and CDR2 from the germline V gene are LGHNA and YNFKEQ. V lost 4 bases to trimming and J lost 6 bases; unmatched junction nucleotides: 8. CDR3 length equals 15 residues.

This sequence joins TRBV9 and TRBJ1-3, with D possibly being TRBD1 (6 bases). V lost 4 bases, J lost 8 bases, and 16 bases lay in between. The CDR3 has 14 amino acids. Germline values: CDR1 SGDLS, CDR2 YYNGEE. CDR3 protein: CASSHWGGQDTIYF. The CDR3 coding sequence is TGTGCCAGCAGCCATTGGGGGGGCCAGGACACCATATATTTT.

The V and J genes are TRBV10-3 and TRBJ1-1; 7 positions match TRBD1. The germline gives CDR1 ENHRY, CDR2 SYGVKD. The CDR3 covers 14 residues. V dropped 6 bases and J dropped 4; count of bases not matched to a gene: 8. Here the CDR3 DNA reads TGTGCCATCAGGTCGGGACAGACGGGCACTGAAGCTTTCTTT. It yields the protein CAIRSGQTGTEAFF.

A single count supports this clone. The rearrangement uses TRBV29-1 and TRBJ1-1; the D gene is possibly TRBD1 (6 bases). V lost 7 bases and J 1 base, leaving 13 bases between the germline ends. The CDR3 runs 13 residues. Germline V CDR1 and CDR2: SQVTM, ANQGSEA. Here the CDR3 DNA reads TGCAGCGCCGATCAGGGGCGGAACACTGAAGCTTTCTTT. It is translated as CSADQGRNTEAFF.

The rearrangement joins TRBV12-5 to TRBJ2-7, with D possibly TRBD1 on 5 matching bases. CDR1 LGHNT and CDR2 FRNRAP come from the germline V gene. The CDR3 runs 13 residues. Trimming took off 1 base at V and 7 bases at J, with 11 bases between the two ends. The CDR3: CASGLGMGPEQYF. For the CDR3, the DNA is TGTGCTAGTGGTTTGGGGATGGGGCCAGAGCAGTACTTC.

This sequence joins TRBV7-3 and TRBJ2-3; weak D call: TRBD2 (5 bases). Trimming took off 3 bases at V and 5 bases at J, with 9 bases between the two ends. Looked up from germline, CDR1 is SGHTA and CDR2 is FQGTGA. The CDR3 consists of 13 residues. The CDR3 spells CASSFLREDTQYF. CDR3 DNA sequence: TGTGCCAGCAGCTTCCTCCGGGAAGATACGCAGTATTTT.

This clone was counted a single time. CDR3 nucleotides: TGTGCCACCAGCAGAGATCAAGCCGAAGCTTTCTTT. Translated: CATSRDQAEAFF. V and J are TRBV15 and TRBJ1-1; D call uncertain. CDR1 is LNHNV and CDR2 is YYDKDF in the germline V gene (reference sequence). V dropped 0 bases and J dropped 8 bases, with 7 bases sitting between them. The CDR3 runs 12 residues.